The 26 T cell receptor beta chains below all came from one sample that was sequenced in a study of blood T cell repertoires in COVID-19 (dated by TCRdb to 2020 to 2021). Preparation of the library involved the immunoSEQ multiplex PCR assay. As stored in TCRdb, this immuneACCESS dataset retains in-frame rearrangements with V and J assigned. A fraction of the clones does not appear; measured against another copy, unresolved V genes explain less than half of the discrepancy, and the remainder lacks a known reason. The sample yields hundreds of thousands of clones; 80% to 90% were counted once. The ten largest clones represent around 3.9% of the sample. Sequencing input: PBMCs or T cells enriched from blood (not recorded which). The origin of the receptors is a man aged 25 to 40 with acute COVID-19.

The V gene is TRBV27, the J gene TRBJ2-2, with TRBD2 identical over 10 bases. Germline V gives CDR1 MNHEY, CDR2 SMNVEV (reference sequence). V shed 1 base, J shed 7 bases, and the junction held 9 bases outside the gene matches. The CDR3 totals 17 residues. The CDR3 sequence: CASSLLGASGRVGELFF. The CDR3 DNA reads TGTGCCAGCAGTTTATTAGGGGCTAGCGGGAGAGTCGGGGAGCTGTTTTTT.

The chain employs TRBV5-1 and TRBJ2-3; tentatively, D is TRBD1 (5 bases). The CDR3 length is 12 residues. Deletions cut 5 bases from V and 3 bases from J, with 7 bases between. CDR1 is SGHRS, CDR2 YFSETQ, per germline. CDR3 bases: TGCGCCAGCAGAAGGGGTACAGATACGCAGTATTTT. It specifies CASRRGTDTQYF.

The gene calls are TRBV15 and TRBJ2-3, with D possibly matching TRBD2 (6 bases). CDR3 length: 18 residues. Looked up from germline, CDR1 is LNHNV and CDR2 is YYDKDF (reference sequence). Trimming pared 0 bases from V and 0 bases from J, leaving 16 bases between. The CDR3 nucleotides are TGTGCCACCAGCAGAGATGGTAGGGCGGGGAGGAGCACAGATACGCAGTATTTT. It codes for CATSRDGRAGRSTDTQYF.

V is TRBV29-1 and J is TRBJ2-7; TRBD1 agrees at 8 bases. The ends lost 7 bases at V and 4 bases at J; junction bases unmatched: 9. The CDR3 is made up of 13 amino acids. CDR1 and CDR2 (germline): SQVTM, ANQGSEA. CDR3 in DNA: TGCAGCGCAGCTAGACAGGGGTCTTACGAGCAGTACGTC. Amino acids: CSAARQGSYEQYV.

The chain employs TRBV19 and TRBJ2-3; TRBD2 agrees at 11 bases. The germline CDR1 and CDR2 sequences are LNHDA and SQIVND (reference sequence). Unmatched junction bases numbered 5, after V lost 7 bases and J lost 2 bases. The CDR3 runs to 15 residues. The CDR3 region is CASTLAGGPTDTQYF. DNA of the CDR3: TGTGCCAGTACCCTAGCGGGGGGCCCCACAGATACGCAGTATTTT.

The chain has TRBV28 and TRBJ1-4; no clear D. Germline CDR1 reads MDHEN; CDR2 reads SYDVKM. The length of the CDR3 is 14 residues. V was clipped by 2 bases and J by 6 bases, with 10 bases between them. The CDR3 DNA reads TGTGCCAGCAGTTTAGTCGTCTCGGATGAAAAACTGTTTTTT. Translating it yields CASSLVVSDEKLFF. The full variable domain, completed using reference TRBV28 and TRBJ1-4, is DVKVTQSSRYLVKRTGEKVFLECVQDMDHENMFWYRQDPGLGLRLIYFSYDVKMKEKGDIPEGYSVSREKKERFSLILESASTNQTSMYLCASSLVVSDEKLFFGSGTQLSVL.

This rearrangement joins TRBV2 to TRBJ1-1, with D uncertain. The CDR3 contains 16 residues. Germline V gene lookup returns CDR1 SNHLY and CDR2 FYNNEI. The V end was cut by 4 bases, the J end by 4 bases, with 19 bases between. The CDR3 nucleotides are TGTGCCAGCAGTGTTGTTCATGGAGAGGTGGGCACTGAAGCTTTCTTT. It yields the protein CASSVVHGEVGTEAFF.

V and J are TRBV14 and TRBJ2-2; 7 bases line up with TRBD1. V lost 4 bases, J lost 1 base, and 3 bases stayed unmatched. This CDR3 region has 15 residues. Germline V gene sequence: CDR1 SGHDN, CDR2 FVKESK. The DNA for the CDR3 is TGTGCCAGCAGCCCCCGGGACAGGAACACCGGGGAGCTGTTTTTT. This translates into CASSPRDRNTGELFF.

The chain carries TRBV18 and TRBJ2-6, with D possibly matching TRBD2 (5 bases). Germline CDR1 and CDR2: KGHSH and LQKENI. Trimming removed 5 bases from V and 0 bases from J, with 8 bases in between. CDR3 length: 15 residues. This chain's CDR3 is CASSKGLSGANVLTF. The CDR3, as DNA: TGTGCCAGCTCAAAAGGACTCTCTGGGGCCAACGTCCTGACTTTC.

CDR3 nucleotides: TGTGCCTGGGACAAAGGGGACAGGGAATACGAGCAGTACGTC. This sequence encodes CAWDKGDREYEQYV. The chain is built from TRBV30 and TRBJ2-7; 9 nucleotides align to TRBD1. J gave up 4 bases and V 5 bases, and 9 bases lay outside the gene matches. The CDR3 sequence is 14 residues long. Germline lookup yields CDR1 GTSNPN and CDR2 SVGIG (reference sequence).

CDR3 in amino acids: CASSLRGRMNTEAFF. The CDR3 DNA reads TGTGCCAGCAGCCTAAGAGGGCGGATGAACACTGAAGCTTTCTTT. V usage is TRBV7-8 and J usage is TRBJ1-1; D is undetermined. The germline V gene has CDR1 SGHVS and CDR2 FQNEAQ. The CDR3 consists of 15 residues. The V end lost 5 bases, the J end lost 0 bases, and 13 bases lay between the germline ends.

This chain uses TRBV28 with TRBJ1-5; D might be TRBD1 (6 bases). This CDR3 comprises 17 residues. Looked up from germline, CDR1 is MDHEN and CDR2 is SYDVKM. Deletions cut 7 bases from V and 6 bases from J, with 25 bases between. DNA for the CDR3: TGTGCCAGCACCCCCAACGCGGCAGGGGCTTACAGTCAGCCCCAGCATTTT. Translating it yields CASTPNAAGAYSQPQHF.

The CDR3 protein is CAWWGGVGTQYF. The CDR3 DNA reads TGTGCCTGGTGGGGCGGGGTGGGTACGCAGTATTTT. V is TRBV30 and J is TRBJ2-3; a possible D gene is TRBD2 (6 bases). Trimming took 5 bases from V and 8 from J, leaving 14 bases between them. This CDR3 is 12 amino acids long. Germline CDR1 reads GTSNPN; CDR2 reads SVGIG (reference sequence).

The gene calls are TRBV18 and TRBJ1-1; 8 positions match TRBD1. The J segment lost 5 bases and the V segment lost 2 bases, leaving 4 bases of the junction unmatched. Germline CDR1 is KGHSH and CDR2 is LQKENI. CDR3 length equals 14 residues. CDR3 nucleotides: TGTGCCAGCTCACCAGGACAGGGCTCGACTGAAGCTTTCTTT. Translation gives CASSPGQGSTEAFF.

This rearrangement joins TRBV6-6 to TRBJ1-3, with 7 positions matching TRBD1. In germline, CDR1 is MNHNY, CDR2 SVGAGI (reference sequence). The CDR3 is 18 amino acids. Germline trimming cut 5 bases from V and 3 bases from J; bases unmatched to any gene: 16. CDR3 bases: TGTGCCAGCAGTCCGACAGGGAGGCAGCCGCGGGGTGGAAACACCATATATTTT. The encoded protein is CASSPTGRQPRGGNTIYF.

The CDR3 sequence: CASSPGVGGNQPQHF. The CDR3 DNA reads as TGTGCCAGCAGCCCAGGGGTGGGGGGCAATCAGCCCCAGCATTTT. J is TRBJ1-5 and V is TRBV3-1 (or the pseudogene TRBV3-2); D is possibly TRBD1 (6 bases). The CDR3 spans 15 residues. The germline V and J ends were trimmed by 4 bases and 2 bases, with 12 bases remaining between them. Germline values: CDR1 LGHDT, CDR2 YNNKEL (reference sequence).

The chain has TRBV3-1 (or the pseudogene TRBV3-2) and TRBJ2-1; 7 nucleotides line up with TRBD2. CDR1 and CDR2 (germline): LGHDT, YNNKEL (reference sequence). The V gene end was trimmed by 3 bases and the J gene end by 0 bases; junction bases not matched to a gene: 2. This CDR3 region has 15 residues. CDR3 amino acids: CASSQREHSYNEQFF. The CDR3 region has the DNA TGTGCCAGCAGCCAGCGGGAGCACTCCTACAATGAGCAGTTCTTC.

The rearrangement uses TRBV6-2 or TRBV6-3 and TRBJ2-2; 8 positions match TRBD1. The ends lost 1 base at V and 4 bases at J; junction bases unmatched: 5. This CDR3 has 16 residues. Per the germline V gene, CDR1 is MNHEY and CDR2 is SVGEGT. The CDR3 reads CASSYLRTGLTGELFF. In nucleotides, the CDR3 is TGTGCCAGCAGTTACTTAAGGACAGGGCTCACCGGGGAGCTGTTTTTT.

V is TRBV28 and J is TRBJ2-1; 10 nucleotides line up with TRBD1. Germline CDR1 MDHEN, CDR2 SYDVKM. V gave up 10 bases and J gave up 4 bases; unmatched junction bases: 10. The CDR3 contains 15 residues. In nucleotides, the CDR3 is TGTGCCAACTCCCGGGACAGGGGATTGTACAATGAGCAGTTCTTC. It encodes CANSRDRGLYNEQFF. The complete variable domain, with remaining parts taken from reference TRBV28 and TRBJ2-1, reads DVKVTQSSRYLVKRTGEKVFLECVQDMDHENMFWYRQDPGLGLRLIYFSYDVKMKEKGDIPEGYSVSREKKERFSLILESASTNQTSMYLCANSRDRGLYNEQFFGPGTRLTVL.

The V call is TRBV7-8, the J call TRBJ2-7; D unclear. Germline assignment: CDR1 SGHVS and CDR2 FQNEAQ. The CDR3 is made up of 16 amino acids. CDR3 residues: CVSSLTRLTPIYEQYV. The CDR3 coding sequence is TGTGTCAGCAGCCTGACGCGACTGACTCCTATCTACGAGCAGTACGTC.

The rearrangement uses TRBV15 and TRBJ1-4, with D possibly being TRBD1 (6 bases). The CDR3 length is 14 residues. The V end lost 2 bases, the J end lost 4 bases, and 8 bases lay between the germline ends. From germline, CDR1 is LNHNV and CDR2 YYDKDF (reference sequence). The CDR3 DNA follows: TGTGCCACCAGCAGAAGGGACAATAATGAAAAACTGTTTTTT. It translates to CATSRRDNNEKLFF.

This chain links TRBV29-1 with TRBJ1-1, with D hard to call. This CDR3 spans 12 amino acids. Germline V gene sequence: CDR1 SQVTM, CDR2 ANQGSEA. V was trimmed by 3 bases and J by 13 bases, leaving 18 bases between them. For the CDR3, the DNA is TGCAGCGTTGATAACGGGGTGGGTTGGCTTTTCTTT. Its translation is CSVDNGVGWLFF.

In this sample, this clone turned up once. The junction departs from the called germline gene at one end, perhaps through a read error. The sample has other DNA sequences that encode this CDR3 too. The J gene is TRBJ1-1, the V gene TRBV5-1; TRBD1 aligns across 7 bases. CDR1 is SGHRS, CDR2 YFSETQ, per germline. The CDR3 has 14 residues. The CDR3 sequence: CASSLYRGNTEAFF. DNA of the CDR3: TGTGCCAGCAGCTTGTACAGGGGGAACACTGAAGCTTTCTTT.

This chain connects TRBV5-4 to TRBJ2-5, with D perhaps TRBD2 (6 bases). V lost 0 bases to trimming and J lost 2 bases, with 11 bases between them. CDR1 is SGHNT, CDR2 YYREEE, per germline (reference sequence). The CDR3 has 15 residues. The chain's CDR3 is CASSLAATRQETQYF. The CDR3 nucleotides read TGTGCCAGCAGCTTGGCCGCGACTAGGCAAGAGACCCAGTACTTC.

This chain links TRBV6-6 with TRBJ1-6, with D maybe TRBD1 (5 bases). The V end was cut by 7 bases, the J end by 12 bases, with 13 bases between. The CDR3 loop spans 12 amino acids. Per the germline V gene, CDR1 is MNHNY and CDR2 is SVGAGI (reference sequence). The CDR3, as DNA: TGTGCCAGCACCGGGGCGGGGGGACCCCTCCACTTT. Protein: CASTGAGGPLHF.

The chain employs TRBV5-4 and TRBJ2-1; 10 nucleotides line up with TRBD2. Germline-derived CDR1 and CDR2 are SGHNT and YYREEE (reference sequence). V shed 1 base and J 9 bases; nucleotides not matched to a gene: 7. The CDR3 sequence is 15 residues long. The CDR3 DNA reads as TGTGCCAGCAGCTTGCCTAGCGGGAGATATGGTGAGCAGTTCTTC. Its translation: CASSLPSGRYGEQFF.